The 32 T cell receptor beta chains below come from one sample, sequenced in a study of T-cell memory formation after mild COVID-19 (dated by TCRdb to the early 2020s). The library was prepared using 5' RACE. The sequencer was an Illumina NovaSeq 6000. TCRdb's own reprocessing of the public reads used fastp at Q25 and MiXCR and kept productive beta chains. All rows with the same CDR3 protein become a single entry with the most common DNA and genes. This sample is represented by about 210,000 distinct CDR3 sequences; roughly 27% of them were singletons. The top ten clones comprise roughly 10% of the sample. The sample taken for sequencing was PBMCs or a T cell subset sorted from them (not recorded which). The receptors originated from an adult woman who had mild COVID-19 (a few samples of this study predate the infection). The sample titles of this study are shuffled in the database, so cell type and time point are left out; the donor was told from shared clones.

This clonotype occurred a few times. This chain joins TRBV7-2 and TRBJ2-5; D is perhaps TRBD2 (6 bases). Trimming shortened V by 5 bases and J by 4 bases, and 14 bases separated the two germline ends. This CDR3 has 14 residues. Germline V CDR1 and CDR2: SGHTA, FQGNSA. The CDR3 nucleotides are TGTGCCAGCAGCGCCGGGCGGGAAGGAGAGACCCAGTACTTC. This codes for CASSAGREGETQYF.

The chain carries TRBV7-8 and TRBJ2-1, with a possible D match to TRBD1 (5 bases). V lost 1 base, J lost 10 bases, and 11 bases lay in between. The CDR3 totals 13 residues. Germline V gives CDR1 SGHVS, CDR2 FQNEAQ. DNA for the CDR3: TGTGCCAGCAGCTTAGAGGGGCCGTTCGAGCAGTTCTTC. Translation: CASSLEGPFEQFF.

The chain links TRBV20-1 to TRBJ2-7, with D possibly being TRBD1 (5 bases). Per the germline V gene, CDR1 is DFQATT and CDR2 is SNEGSKA (reference sequence). This CDR3 is 14 amino acids long. V was shortened by 5 bases and J by 2 bases, with 16 bases between the two germline ends. CDR3 in DNA: TGCAGTGCTGTCAGGGCGGATGCGCCCTACGAGCAGTACTTC. Translation: CSAVRADAPYEQYF.

The chain combines TRBV4-2 with TRBJ2-2, with D maybe TRBD1 (6 bases). Germline V gene data show CDR1 as LGHNA and CDR2 as YNFKEQ. The CDR3 is made up of 15 amino acids. Trimming left V 0 bases short and J 7 bases short, with 12 bases between. The CDR3 bases are TGTGCCAGCAGCCAAGAGGGGACACCCGTCGGGGAGCTGTTTTTT. Residues: CASSQEGTPVGELFF.

The chain couples TRBV6-2 or TRBV6-3 to TRBJ1-4, with D perhaps matching TRBD1 (6 bases). CDR3 length: 15 amino acids. Germline V lookup: CDR1 MNHEY, CDR2 SVGEGT. V lost 6 bases to trimming and J lost 3 bases, with 14 bases between them. The CDR3 protein is CASRIRQVPNEKLFF. As DNA, the CDR3 is TGTGCCAGCAGGATTCGACAGGTACCTAATGAAAAACTGTTTTTT.

The sample holds a few counts of this clonotype. The rearrangement links TRBV7-2 to TRBJ2-4; the match to TRBD2 covers 10 bases. The ends lost 0 bases at V and 7 bases at J; junction bases unmatched: 9. Looked up from germline, CDR1 is SGHTA and CDR2 is FQGNSA. The CDR3 has 17 residues. The CDR3 region is CASSLAAASGRANIQYF. For the CDR3, the DNA is TGTGCCAGCAGCTTAGCCGCGGCAAGCGGGAGGGCCAACATTCAGTACTTC.

This clonotype was counted only a few times. The chain employs TRBV7-9 and TRBJ2-5; 7 bases map to TRBD1. Germline CDR1 reads SEHNR; CDR2 reads FQNEAQ (reference sequence). The J segment lost 4 bases and the V segment lost 7 bases, leaving 9 bases of the junction unmatched. CDR3 length: 14 amino acids. In DNA, the CDR3 is TGTGCCAGCAATCACGACAGGGCCGGAGAGACCCAGTACTTC. Residues: CASNHDRAGETQYF.

The gene calls are TRBV18 and TRBJ2-7; 7 bases are shared with TRBD2. From germline, CDR1 is KGHSH and CDR2 LQKENI. With V trimmed by 2 bases and J by 5 bases, 12 bases remained unmatched. This CDR3 has 16 residues. The CDR3 bases are TGTGCCAGCTCACCAGGGACTACGCGCAGATTCCACGAGCAGTACTTC. Its protein is CASSPGTTRRFHEQYF.

This clonotype was seen a handful of times. The gene calls are TRBV6-1 and TRBJ1-1; no clear D. V was clipped by 2 bases and J by 11 bases, with 15 bases between them. The germline V gene has CDR1 MNHNS and CDR2 SASEGT. The CDR3 is made up of 13 amino acids. CDR3 sequence reads: CASSEIEPRLAFF. The CDR3 nucleotides read TGTGCCAGCAGTGAAATCGAGCCCAGACTGGCTTTCTTT.

This sequence joins TRBV6-1 and TRBJ2-3, with 7 positions matching TRBD2. V lost 4 bases, J lost 3 bases, and 13 bases stayed unmatched. The CDR3 contains 17 residues. Germline values: CDR1 MNHNS, CDR2 SASEGT. Written as DNA, the CDR3 is TGTGCCAGCAGTGTGGGCTACTTGAGCGGGGTAACAGATACGCAGTATTTT. This codes for CASSVGYLSGVTDTQYF.

V is TRBV7-8 and J is TRBJ2-7; D is uncertain. Germline V gives CDR1 SGHVS, CDR2 FQNEAQ. This CDR3 is built from 12 residues. With 5 bases removed from V and 4 bases from J, the gap between germline ends came to 9 bases. CDR3 loop: CASSPPGYEQYF. The CDR3 coding sequence is TGTGCCAGCAGCCCCCCGGGTTACGAGCAGTACTTC. Using reference TRBV7-8 and TRBJ2-7 for the parts outside the CDR3, the full variable domain is GAGVSQSPRYKVAKRGQDVALRCDPISGHVSLFWYQQALGQGPEFLTYFQNEAQLDKSGLPSDRFFAERPEGSVSTLKIQRTQQEDSAVYLCASSPPGYEQYFGPGTRLTVT.

The chain employs TRBV7-6 and TRBJ2-3; D is uncertain. Trimming pared 2 bases from V and 4 bases from J, leaving 13 bases between. From germline, CDR1 is SGHVS and CDR2 FNYEAQ. The CDR3 length is 15 residues. The CDR3 protein is CASSLSVYVSDTQYF. The DNA of the CDR3 is TGTGCCAGCAGCTTATCAGTCTACGTCTCAGATACGCAGTATTTT.

This clonotype showed up just a few times. V is TRBV7-6 and J is TRBJ2-5; D might be TRBD1 (6 bases). Germline V gives CDR1 SGHVS, CDR2 FNYEAQ. V lost 0 bases and J 3 bases, leaving 8 bases between the germline ends. This CDR3 has 14 amino acids. CDR3 loop: CASSLAPGEETQYF. The DNA of the CDR3 is TGTGCCAGCAGCTTAGCCCCAGGGGAAGAGACCCAGTACTTC. The full variable domain, with the rest looked up from reference TRBV7-6 and TRBJ2-5, is GAGVSQSPRYKVTKRGQDVALRCDPISGHVSLYWYRQALGQGPEFLTYFNYEAQQDKSGLPNDRFSAERPEGSISTLTIQRTEQRDSAMYRCASSLAPGEETQYFGPGTRLLVL.

This clonotype was seen a handful of times. The chain links TRBV9 to TRBJ2-7; 9 bases are shared with TRBD2. Unmatched junction bases numbered 12, after V lost 3 bases and J lost 2 bases. The CDR3 has 17 amino acids. The germline gives CDR1 SGDLS, CDR2 YYNGEE. CDR3 coding DNA: TGTGCCAGCAGCGCGTCGTCCGCGGGGGGGCCTACCTACGAGCAGTACTTC. It encodes CASSASSAGGPTYEQYF.

This clonotype was counted between two and nine times. V is TRBV29-1 and J is TRBJ1-2; 8 bases match TRBD1. The CDR3 contains 13 residues. The J segment lost 6 bases and the V segment lost 5 bases, leaving 8 bases of the junction unmatched. Germline values: CDR1 SQVTM, CDR2 ANQGSEA. The CDR3 DNA reads as TGCAGCGTTTCCCAGGGGGCGCGGGATGGCTACACCTTC. Encoded protein: CSVSQGARDGYTF. Combining the CDR3 with reference TRBV29-1 and TRBJ1-2 gives the whole variable domain SAVISQKPSRDICQRGTSLTIQCQVDSQVTMMFWYRQQPGQSLTLIATANQGSEATYESGFVIDKFPISRPNLTFSTLTVSNMSPEDSSIYLCSVSQGARDGYTFGSGTRLTVV.

The chain uses TRBV11-1 and TRBJ2-3; TRBD1 matches 7 bases. CDR3 size: 15 residues. The germline V gene encodes CDR1 SGHAT and CDR2 FQDESV (reference sequence). V was clipped by 4 bases and J by 3 bases; unmatched bases: 7. In DNA, the CDR3 is TGTGCCAGCAGCTACCGGACAGGCGGGACAGATACGCAGTATTTT. Its translation: CASSYRTGGTDTQYF. The variable domain in full, completed from reference TRBV11-1 and TRBJ2-3, reads EAEVAQSPRYKITEKSQAVAFWCDPISGHATLYWYRQILGQGPELLVQFQDESVVDDSQLPKDRFSAERLKGVDSTLKIQPAELGDSAMYLCASSYRTGGTDTQYFGPGTRLTVL.

The chain carries TRBV7-8 and TRBJ2-7, with 8 bases that match TRBD2. This CDR3 is 16 amino acids long. The junction had 13 bases not matched to a gene; V was cut back by 5 bases and J by 4 bases. Germline V gene data show CDR1 as SGHVS and CDR2 as FQNEAQ. CDR3 bases: TGTGCCAGCAGCCCCCGGTTGAGCGGGAGAGTGTACGAGCAGTACTTC. It is translated as CASSPRLSGRVYEQYF.

The chain is built from TRBV7-9 and TRBJ1-2; D remains ambiguous. The CDR3 consists of 15 residues. Germline V gene lookup returns CDR1 SEHNR and CDR2 FQNEAQ (reference sequence). Trimming took off 4 bases at V and 2 bases at J, with 14 bases between the two ends. The CDR3 coding sequence is TGTGCCAGCAGCTCATCACTGCCACTAAACTATGGCTACACCTTC. Protein sequence: CASSSSLPLNYGYTF.

This chain links TRBV9 with TRBJ2-3; D ambiguous. Germline CDR1 SGDLS, CDR2 YYNGEE. Trimming took off 0 bases at V and 1 base at J, with 3 bases between the two ends. This CDR3 region has 13 residues. DNA for the CDR3: TGTGCCAGCAGCGTAGATGGCACAGATACGCAGTATTTT. Its translation: CASSVDGTDTQYF. The variable domain in full, completed from reference TRBV9 and TRBJ2-3, reads DSGVTQTPKHLITATGQRVTLRCSPRSGDLSVYWYQQSLDQGLQFLIQYYNGEERAKGNILERFSAQQFPDLHSELNLSSLELGDSALYFCASSVDGTDTQYFGPGTRLTVL.

The CDR3 DNA follows: TGTGCCAGCAGCTTAGGACAGAGCTATGAAGCTTTCTTT. This gives the protein CASSLGQSYEAFF. The chain employs TRBV11-3 and TRBJ1-1; D is possibly TRBD1 (5 bases). CDR1 SGHNT and CDR2 YENEEA come from the germline V gene. The V and J ends lost 1 base and 7 bases respectively, with 10 bases between them. The CDR3 is 13 amino acids.

The rearrangement joins TRBV12-3 or TRBV12-4 to TRBJ1-1; D is unresolved. Trimming stripped 3 bases from V and 11 bases from J, with 10 bases between. The CDR3 runs to 11 residues. CDR3 DNA: TGTGCCAGCAGTTTCTCGTTCCCGGCTTTCTTT. Translating gives CASSFSFPAFF.

This clonotype has more than one count but fewer than ten. The V call is TRBV24-1, the J call TRBJ2-2; D remains unclear. The CDR3 totals 13 residues. Trimming cost V 0 bases and J 3 bases, with 1 base left between them. CDR1 KGHDR and CDR2 SFDVKD come from the germline V gene. The CDR3 DNA is TGTGCCACCAGTGATTTGGACACCGGGGAGCTGTTTTTT. This codes for CATSDLDTGELFF.

In this sample, this clonotype turned up a few times. The chain is built from TRBV10-3 and TRBJ2-5; D is perhaps TRBD1 (7 bases). This CDR3 is built from 15 residues. Per the germline V gene, CDR1 is ENHRY and CDR2 is SYGVKD. V lost 1 base to trimming and J lost 3 bases, with 12 bases between them. As DNA, the CDR3 is TGTGCCATCAGTGAGTGCCGGGGGACAGAAGAGACCCAGTACTTC. This translates into CAISECRGTEETQYF.

CDR3 sequence (DNA): TGTGCCAGTAGTATATATGAGAACACTGAAGCTTTCTTT. Protein: CASSIYENTEAFF. The rearrangement uses TRBV19 and TRBJ1-1; D unresolved. The CDR3 extends over 13 amino acids. Germline-derived CDR1 and CDR2 are LNHDA and SQIVND (reference sequence). V lost 2 bases and J 1 base, leaving 5 bases between the germline ends. Variable domain in full (rest from reference TRBV19 and TRBJ1-1): DGGITQSPKYLFRKEGQNVTLSCEQNLNHDAMYWYRQDPGQGLRLIYYSQIVNDFQKGDIAEGYSVSREKKESFPLTVTSAQKNPTAFYLCASSIYENTEAFFGQGTRLTVV.

The CDR3 here is CASSKTLGGTAPGYTF. The CDR3 bases are TGTGCCAGCAGTAAGACTCTCGGCGGGACAGCTCCGGGCTACACCTTC. The chain couples TRBV12-3 or TRBV12-4 to TRBJ1-2, with 7 bases matching TRBD1. V trimming: 5 bases; J trimming: 8 bases; junction bases outside the gene matches: 17. CDR3 length: 16 residues.

This chain connects TRBV20-1 to TRBJ2-3; 11 nucleotides match TRBD2. The V and J ends lost 3 bases and 0 bases, in that order; junction bases with no gene match: 5. Germline V gene data show CDR1 as DFQATT and CDR2 as SNEGSKA (reference sequence). There are 16 residues in the CDR3. The CDR3 sequence: CSARGSGRESTDTQYF. In DNA, the CDR3 is TGCAGTGCTAGGGGTAGCGGGAGGGAGAGCACAGATACGCAGTATTTT.

This clonotype has just a few counts. The CDR3 protein is CASSQGETYEQYF. CDR3 coding DNA: TGCGCCAGCAGCCAAGGAGAGACCTACGAGCAGTACTTC. V is TRBV4-1 and J is TRBJ2-7; D gene ambiguous. The CDR3 runs to 13 residues. From germline, CDR1 is MGHRA and CDR2 YSYEKL. V lost 1 base and J lost 2, with 6 bases in between.

The J gene is TRBJ2-7, the V gene TRBV13; 7 bases align to TRBD1. Germline lookup yields CDR1 PRHDT and CDR2 FYEKMQ (reference sequence). CDR3 length equals 14 residues. V was clipped by 5 bases and J by 2 bases; unmatched bases: 6. CDR3 DNA sequence: TGTGCCAGCAGCCCGAGACAGGGAACCTACGAGCAGTACTTC. The encoded protein is CASSPRQGTYEQYF.

This clonotype was detected only a few times. The chain has TRBV7-9 and TRBJ2-5; D uncertain. In germline, CDR1 is SEHNR, CDR2 FQNEAQ (reference sequence). The CDR3 runs 12 residues. V gave up 1 base and J gave up 4 bases, with 4 bases separating them. The CDR3 region has the DNA TGTGCCAGCAGCTTAGGACGAGAGACCCAGTACTTC. Its protein product is CASSLGRETQYF.

The chain combines TRBV29-1 with TRBJ1-3, with no clear D. Trimming took 2 bases from V and 2 from J, leaving 7 bases between them. CDR1 is SQVTM and CDR2 is ANQGSEA in the germline V gene. The CDR3 extends over 13 amino acids. DNA of the CDR3: TGCAGCGTTGAACCAGACACTGGAAACACCATATATTTT. It specifies CSVEPDTGNTIYF.

J is TRBJ2-5 and V is TRBV5-1, with D maybe TRBD1 (6 bases). CDR3 length equals 15 residues. Germline V gene lookup returns CDR1 SGHRS and CDR2 YFSETQ. Trimming stripped 4 bases from V and 2 bases from J, with 15 bases between. The CDR3 sequence: CASSRSQGSQETQYF. CDR3 in DNA: TGCGCCAGCAGCCGGTCTCAGGGGTCTCAAGAGACCCAGTACTTC. The full variable domain, in which reference TRBV5-1 and TRBJ2-5 provide the parts outside the CDR3, is KAGVTQTPRYLIKTRGQQVTLSCSPISGHRSVSWYQQTPGQGLQFLFEYFSETQRNKGNFPGRFSGRQFSNSRSEMNVSTLELGDSALYLCASSRSQGSQETQYFGPGTRLLVL.

This chain connects TRBV20-1 to TRBJ2-1, with 11 nucleotides matching TRBD2. The J segment lost 4 bases and the V segment lost 0 bases, leaving 2 bases of the junction unmatched. The CDR3 is 15 amino acids. Looked up from germline, CDR1 is DFQATT and CDR2 is SNEGSKA (reference sequence). In DNA form, the CDR3 reads TGCAGTGCTAGAGATGTAGCGGGGGGGTACAATGAGCAGTTCTTC. Encoded protein: CSARDVAGGYNEQFF.